The entry below describes one TCR beta chain. The antigen remains unidentified. The PCR made use of 60 Vbeta and 13 Jbeta primers. TCRdb keeps only in-frame clones here, not all; method: immunoSEQ multiplex PCR. Of more than 110,000 clones in the sample, more than 65% are singletons; the top ten hold approximately 1.6%. The CDR3 consists of 15 residues. V lost 0 bases to trimming and J lost 10 bases; unmatched junction nucleotides: 7. Germline V gene sequence: CDR1 SGHRS, CDR2 YFSETQ. The sample belongs to a study of cytomegalovirus exposure and HLA in healthy donors. General study results and limits: For most subjects, TCR beta sequences were reported to predict HLA-A and HLA-B alleles with accuracy. Relative to equally common others, HLA-associated TCR beta chains showed greater clonal expansion in a later analysis.

The sequence derives from a woman aged 25 to 39 in good health and CMV-seronegative. Sample: PBMCs. The V call is TRBV5-1, the J call TRBJ1-6; 7 nucleotides match TRBD1. In DNA form, the CDR3 reads TGCGCCAGCAGCTTGGGACAGGGCCACAGCTCACCCCTCCACTTT. It codes for CASSLGQGHSSPLHF.